This paragraph covers one T cell receptor beta chain sequence. Its antigen is as yet unknown. The authors amplified TCR beta CDR3 regions, and they did so from RNA transcripts for repertoire sequencing. RT-PCR in the first round used HTBI primers; a second-round multiplex PCR followed. One entry per CDR3 protein, called by TCRdb with MiXCR from the multiplex PCR reads. The sample has a few hundred thousand distinct CDR3 sequences; 15% to 20% are singletons. Symptoms, serum thyroxine and TRAb, thyroid ultrasound, and orbital computed tomography formed the diagnostic basis. As the starting material, roughly 9.8 ml of fresh peripheral blood yielded the PBMCs. The data stem from a study of Graves' ophthalmopathy and Graves' hyperthyroidism. Study-level findings and limits: A majority of expanded thyroid clonotypes exceeding 0.001 frequency were likewise present in blood. Using 13 signatures, a model distinguished ophthalmopathy from stable hyperthyroidism, reaching about 90% sensitivity and 70% to 83% specificity.

V was cut by 2 bases and J by 7 bases, with 18 bases left in between. CDR3 length: 15 amino acids. This chain connects TRBV12-3 or TRBV12-4 to TRBJ2-7; D possibly uses TRBD1 or TRBD2 (5 bases each). This sequence originates from an adult man with Graves' ophthalmopathy. The sample taken for sequencing was peripheral blood. CDR3 residues: CASSLSRLGVGEQYF. CDR3 bases: TGTGCCAGCAGTTTATCCCGGCTGGGGGTGGGGGAGCAGTACTTC.